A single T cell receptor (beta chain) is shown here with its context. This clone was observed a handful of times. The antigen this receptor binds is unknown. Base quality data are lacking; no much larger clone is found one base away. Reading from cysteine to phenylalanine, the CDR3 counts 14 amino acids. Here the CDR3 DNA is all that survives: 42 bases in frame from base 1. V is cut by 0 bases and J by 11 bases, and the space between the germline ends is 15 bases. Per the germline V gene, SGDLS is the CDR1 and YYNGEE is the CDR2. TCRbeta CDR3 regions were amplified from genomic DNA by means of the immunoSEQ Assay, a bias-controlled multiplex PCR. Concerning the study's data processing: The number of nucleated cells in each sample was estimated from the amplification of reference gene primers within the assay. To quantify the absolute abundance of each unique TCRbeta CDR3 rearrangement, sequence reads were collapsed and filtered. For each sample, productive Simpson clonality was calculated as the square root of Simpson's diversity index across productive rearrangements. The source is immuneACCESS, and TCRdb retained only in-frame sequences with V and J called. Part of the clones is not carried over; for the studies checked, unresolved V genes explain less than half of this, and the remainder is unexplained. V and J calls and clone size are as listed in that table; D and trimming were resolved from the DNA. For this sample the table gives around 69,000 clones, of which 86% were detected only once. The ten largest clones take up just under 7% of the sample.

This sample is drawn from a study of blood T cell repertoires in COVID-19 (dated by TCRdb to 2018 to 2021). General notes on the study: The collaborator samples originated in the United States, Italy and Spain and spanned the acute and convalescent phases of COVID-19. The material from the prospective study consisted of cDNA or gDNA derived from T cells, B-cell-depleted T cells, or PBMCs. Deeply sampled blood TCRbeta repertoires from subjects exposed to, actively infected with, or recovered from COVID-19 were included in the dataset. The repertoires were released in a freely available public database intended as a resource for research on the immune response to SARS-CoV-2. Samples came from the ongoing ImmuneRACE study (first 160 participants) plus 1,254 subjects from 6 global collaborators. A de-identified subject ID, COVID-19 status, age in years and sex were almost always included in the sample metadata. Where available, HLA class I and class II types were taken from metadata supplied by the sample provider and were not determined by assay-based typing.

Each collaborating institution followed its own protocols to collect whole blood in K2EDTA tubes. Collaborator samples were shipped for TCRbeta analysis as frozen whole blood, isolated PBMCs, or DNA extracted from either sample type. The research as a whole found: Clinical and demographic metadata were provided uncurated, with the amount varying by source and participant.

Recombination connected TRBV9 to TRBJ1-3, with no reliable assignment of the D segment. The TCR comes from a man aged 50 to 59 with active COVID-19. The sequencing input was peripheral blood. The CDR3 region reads CASSVEQTSRSIYF. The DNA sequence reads TGTGCCAGCAGCGTAGAGCAGACATCCCGCTCCATATATTTT.